This T cell receptor (beta chain) derives from a study of blood T cell repertoires in COVID-19. Background on the study: The United States, Italy and Spain were the sources of the acute and convalescent COVID-19 samples. From T cells, B-cell-depleted T cells, or PBMCs came the material, which was cDNA or gDNA.

This CDR3 has 14 amino acids. The V and J ends lost 4 bases and 5 bases respectively, with 13 bases between them. In germline, CDR1 is SGHRS, CDR2 YFSETQ. Original analysis: Estimated nucleated cell counts came from reference gene primer amplification. Clones were sequenced by immunoSEQ multiplex PCR, and TCRdb holds only the in-frame ones, with some missing. From that table come the V and J calls and clone size; the DNA was used to work out D and trimming. Among some 150,000 clones listed, around 84% were seen once. The TCR sequence derives from a human donor in a cohort sampled during active COVID-19. Sequenced material: peripheral blood. The V gene is TRBV5-1, the J gene TRBJ2-1; D is perhaps TRBD2 (6 bases). The CDR3 region is CASSISGPHNEQFF. CDR3 in DNA: TGCGCCAGCAGCATTAGCGGCCCCCACAATGAGCAGTTCTTC.